The 14 T cell receptor beta chains below were found in one sample sequenced in a study of blood T cell repertoires in COVID-19. Clones were sequenced by immunoSEQ multiplex PCR, and TCRdb holds only the in-frame ones, with some missing. The table records 250,000 to 350,000 clones, around 90% of them present only once. The sequencing sample was made of peripheral blood. These TCRs come from a middle-aged woman who had recovered from COVID-19.

The chain is built from TRBV6-5 and TRBJ2-7, with a weak D call TRBD2 (6 bases). The V end was cut by 0 bases, the J end by 2 bases, with 14 bases between. The CDR3 length is 16 residues. The V gene's germline CDR1 is MNHEY and CDR2 SVGAGI. The CDR3 reads CASSYSRDFNPYEQYF. Here the CDR3 DNA reads TGTGCCAGCAGTTACTCCCGGGACTTTAACCCCTACGAGCAGTACTTC.

The V and J genes are TRBV24-1 and TRBJ2-1; D not resolved. The CDR3 has 12 residues. The V end was cut by 1 base, the J end by 9 bases, with 6 bases between. Per the germline V gene, CDR1 is KGHDR and CDR2 is SFDVKD. The CDR3 region has the DNA TGTGCCACCAGTGATTTACGCGCTGAGCAGTTCTTC. Translated, it gives CATSDLRAEQFF.

The chain uses TRBV7-9 and TRBJ1-3; TRBD1 agrees at 7 bases. V was clipped by 1 base and J by 1 base; unmatched bases: 10. Looked up from germline, CDR1 is SEHNR and CDR2 is FQNEAQ (reference sequence). CDR3 size: 18 residues. This CDR3 is CASSLDLVTGDSGNTIYF. CDR3 nucleotides: TGTGCCAGCAGCTTAGATCTCGTAACAGGGGATTCTGGAAACACCATATATTTT.

This clone occurred once. The chain employs TRBV7-9 and TRBJ2-3; a weak D match, TRBD1 (5 bases). The germline V gene encodes CDR1 SEHNR and CDR2 FQNEAQ (reference sequence). There are 16 residues in the CDR3. Trimming removed 5 bases at V and 0 bases at J, with 15 bases between. The CDR3 nucleotides are TGTGCCAGCAGCCCATTTGTACAGGTTAGCACAGATACGCAGTATTTT. It translates to CASSPFVQVSTDTQYF.

The chain couples TRBV6-5 to TRBJ2-1; 12 nucleotides agree with TRBD2. The ends lost 5 bases at V and 3 bases at J; junction bases unmatched: 2. Germline loops: CDR1 MNHEY, CDR2 SVGAGI. The CDR3 is 15 amino acids. CDR3 protein: CASSRTSGIYNEQFF. The CDR3 DNA reads as TGTGCCAGCAGTCGGACTAGCGGGATCTACAATGAGCAGTTCTTC.

CDR3 nucleotides: TGCGCCAGCAGCGCACGACTAGCGGGAATGTTCTACAATGAGCAGTTCTTC. Amino acids: CASSARLAGMFYNEQFF. The V and J genes are TRBV5-1 and TRBJ2-1; 11 bases agree with TRBD2. Germline V gene lookup returns CDR1 SGHRS and CDR2 YFSETQ. V gave up 4 bases and J gave up 3 bases; unmatched junction bases: 9. The CDR3 is 17 residues long.

The chain couples TRBV2 to TRBJ2-6; TRBD1 aligns across 9 bases. The V and J ends lost 4 bases and 1 base, in that order; junction bases with no gene match: 5. The CDR3 covers 17 residues. Germline V lookup: CDR1 SNHLY, CDR2 FYNNEI. The CDR3 reads CASSGGTGSSGANVLTF. For the CDR3, the DNA is TGTGCCAGCAGTGGAGGGACAGGGAGTTCTGGGGCCAACGTCCTGACTTTC.

CDR3 DNA sequence: TGTGCCAGCGGGACTAGCGGGTACGAGCAGTACTTC. Translation gives CASGTSGYEQYF. The chain links TRBV25-1 to TRBJ2-7; the match to TRBD2 covers 12 bases. CDR1 and CDR2 from the germline V gene are MGHDK and SYGVNS. With 8 bases clipped from V and 4 bases from J, the junction kept 0 bases outside the gene matches. The CDR3 is made up of 12 amino acids.

The rearrangement uses TRBV5-4 and TRBJ1-6; tentatively, D is TRBD1 (5 bases). Germline V CDR1 and CDR2: SGHNT, YYREEE (reference sequence). V lost 1 base, J lost 10 bases, and 18 bases lay in between. The CDR3 contains 16 residues. DNA for the CDR3: TGTGCCAGCAGCTTGTATCGTCCAGGGCTGTTGTCACCCCTCCACTTT. Translation gives CASSLYRPGLLSPLHF.

The gene calls are TRBV7-3 and TRBJ2-7; 9 positions match TRBD2. With V trimmed by 2 bases and J by 6 bases, 8 bases remained unmatched. The CDR3 runs 15 residues. CDR1 is SGHTA and CDR2 is FQGTGA in the germline V gene. The CDR3 here is CASSLAVVSGSEQYF. The CDR3 coding sequence is TGTGCCAGCAGCTTAGCGGTGGTTAGCGGGAGCGAGCAGTACTTC.

The genes are TRBV5-6 and TRBJ1-1; D unclear. This CDR3 comprises 12 residues. Per germline, CDR1 SGHDT and CDR2 YYEEEE. V was cut by 2 bases and J by 7 bases, with 9 bases left in between. CDR3 in amino acids: CASSFRPGEAFF. The DNA of the CDR3 is TGTGCCAGCAGCTTTCGTCCCGGTGAAGCTTTCTTT. Supplemented by reference TRBV5-6 and TRBJ1-1, the full variable domain reads DAGVTQSPTHLIKTRGQQVTLRCSPKSGHDTVSWYQQALGQGPQFIFQYYEEEERQRGNFPDRFSGHQFPNYSSELNVNALLLGDSALYLCASSFRPGEAFFGQGTRLTVV.

This clone turned up a few times. V gene TRBV28 combines with J gene TRBJ1-1; the D gene is possibly TRBD1 (6 bases). The CDR3 spans 18 residues. Trimming took off 3 bases at V and 2 bases at J, with 22 bases between the two ends. Germline loops: CDR1 MDHEN, CDR2 SYDVKM. Here the CDR3 reads CASSFPRPPGHTNTEAFF. CDR3 bases: TGTGCCAGCAGTTTCCCACGGCCCCCGGGACACACAAACACTGAAGCTTTCTTT.

This sequence joins TRBV7-9 and TRBJ2-1, with 10 bases matching TRBD1. Germline V gene sequence: CDR1 SEHNR, CDR2 FQNEAQ (reference sequence). V was pared by 5 bases and J by 5 bases, with 12 bases of the junction left unmatched. The CDR3 consists of 17 residues. The CDR3 DNA follows: TGTGCCAGCAGCCCCCGCATCGGACAGGGGGTCAACAATGAGCAGTTCTTC. Its protein is CASSPRIGQGVNNEQFF.

The chain carries TRBV18 and TRBJ2-7, with 8 bases identical to TRBD2. V trimming: 4 bases; J trimming: 3 bases; junction bases outside the gene matches: 8. The CDR3 totals 15 residues. Germline V gene data show CDR1 as KGHSH and CDR2 as LQKENI. The CDR3 is CASSRPGTSVYEQYF. In nucleotides, the CDR3 is TGTGCCAGCTCACGTCCCGGGACTAGTGTCTACGAGCAGTACTTC.